The present TCR beta chain was sequenced within a study of CD8 T cells in ankylosing spondylitis. Findings of the study overall: Seemingly characteristic of ankylosing spondylitis blood was a TCR beta motif consisting of 7 or 8 highly homologous variants. Clones that were linked to disease were CD8+ and were relatively rare in peripheral blood. Clones linked to disease were reported to show significant enrichment in matched ankylosing spondylitis synovial fluid. In the blood and synovial fluid of reactive arthritis, some motif variants had been previously reported.

Trimming removed 1 base at V and 6 bases at J, with 12 bases between. CDR3 size: 14 residues. The germline gives CDR1 PRHDT, CDR2 FYEKMQ (reference sequence). Library preparation for TCR beta used quantitative 5'-RACE with molecular barcodes. TCRdb re-analysed the 5' RACE reads in MiXCR, keeping a single row per CDR3 protein. The repertoire holds over 400,000 distinct CDR3 sequences, with 20% to 30% as singletons. Details on this clonotype: What it recognizes is unknown.

Source material: blood, either unsorted or a sorted T cell fraction (not recorded which). This sequence joins TRBV13 and TRBJ1-1, with D unclear. This clonotype originated in a male donor with ankylosing spondylitis. The chain's CDR3 is CASSLAGSLPEAFF. The CDR3 coding sequence is TGTGCCAGCAGCTTAGCGGGGAGTCTGCCTGAAGCTTTCTTT.